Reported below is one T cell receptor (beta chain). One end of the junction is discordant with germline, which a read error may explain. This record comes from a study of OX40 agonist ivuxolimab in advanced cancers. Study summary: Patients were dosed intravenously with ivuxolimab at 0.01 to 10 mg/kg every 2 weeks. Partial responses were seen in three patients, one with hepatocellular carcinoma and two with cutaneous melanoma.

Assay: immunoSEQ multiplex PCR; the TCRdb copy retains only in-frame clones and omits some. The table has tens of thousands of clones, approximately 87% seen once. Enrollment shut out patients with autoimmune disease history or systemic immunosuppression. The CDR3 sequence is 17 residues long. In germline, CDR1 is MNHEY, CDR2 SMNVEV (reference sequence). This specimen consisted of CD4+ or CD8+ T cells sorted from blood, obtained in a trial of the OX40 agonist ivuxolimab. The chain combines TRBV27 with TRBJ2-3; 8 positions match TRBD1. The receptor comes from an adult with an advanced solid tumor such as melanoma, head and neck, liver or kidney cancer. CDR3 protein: CASSFRRTGWSTDPQYF. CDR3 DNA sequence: TGTGCCAGCAGTTTCCGTCGGACAGGGTGGAGCACAGATCCGCAGTATTTT.